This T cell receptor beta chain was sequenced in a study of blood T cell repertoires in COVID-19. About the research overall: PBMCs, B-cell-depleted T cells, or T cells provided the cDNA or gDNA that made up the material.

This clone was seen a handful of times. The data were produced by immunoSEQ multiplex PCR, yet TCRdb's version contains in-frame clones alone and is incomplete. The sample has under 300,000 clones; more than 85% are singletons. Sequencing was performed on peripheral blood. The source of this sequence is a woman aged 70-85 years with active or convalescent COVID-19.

The CDR3 nucleotides are TGTGCCAGTATGCGGAAGGGGCAGGGGGCTTACGGCTACACCTTC. The encoded protein is CASMRKGQGAYGYTF. The rearrangement links TRBV19 to TRBJ1-2, with TRBD1 matching over 8 bases. After removal of 7 bases from V and 8 bases from J, the junction contained 15 bases not matched to a gene. The CDR3 is made up of 15 amino acids. Germline values: CDR1 LNHDA, CDR2 SQIVND (reference sequence).